One and the same sample provided the 2 T cell receptor beta chains below, sequenced in a study of OX40 agonist ivuxolimab in advanced cancers. Sequencing used immunoSEQ multiplex PCR; TCRdb keeps in-frame clones, though not all of them. The data show around 64,000 clones, 87% seen once. Source: CD4+ or CD8+ T cells sorted from blood, taken in a trial of the OX40 agonist ivuxolimab. The receptors were gathered from an adult with an advanced solid tumor such as melanoma, head and neck, liver or kidney cancer.

This clone was counted once. The chain is built from TRBV7-9 and TRBJ2-7; 11 nucleotides align to TRBD2. V shed 5 bases and J 6 bases; nucleotides not matched to a gene: 6. From germline, CDR1 is SEHNR and CDR2 FQNEAQ (reference sequence). CDR3 length equals 14 residues. The CDR3 DNA follows: TGTGCCAGCAGCCCAGGACTAGCGGGTGTCGAGCAGTACTTC. Amino acid sequence: CASSPGLAGVEQYF.

The chain is built from TRBV14 and TRBJ2-1, with no clear D. Trimming took 1 base from V and 7 from J, leaving 8 bases between them. The CDR3 has 13 amino acids. In germline, CDR1 is SGHDN, CDR2 FVKESK. The CDR3, as DNA: TGTGCCAGCAGCCAAGGACTTCGAAATGAGCAGTTCTTC. It is translated as CASSQGLRNEQFF.